The clone carrying this T cell receptor (beta chain) was counted a few times. Antigen: not known. Measured with immunoSEQ multiplex PCR; TCRdb has only the in-frame clones, and not every one. The sample gives some 2,600 clones, around 20% of which show up once; roughly a sixth is in the top ten. The record originates from a study of T cells in localized non-small cell lung cancer. Overall study findings and caveats: It was uninvolved adjacent lung that showed the highest T cell clonality, exceeding tumor.

The V gene end was trimmed by 4 bases and the J gene end by 4 bases; junction bases not matched to a gene: 3. The CDR3 covers 15 residues. Per the germline V gene, CDR1 is SGHNT and CDR2 is YENEEA. This rearrangement joins TRBV11-3 to TRBJ2-3; 12 nucleotides line up with TRBD2. This receptor was taken from a woman aged 35-75 years with stage I lung adenocarcinoma. The source material was lung tumor tissue, sampled before any cancer treatment. The CDR3 is CASSSGLAGADTQYF. CDR3 DNA: TGTGCCAGCAGCTCGGGACTAGCGGGTGCAGATACGCAGTATTTT.